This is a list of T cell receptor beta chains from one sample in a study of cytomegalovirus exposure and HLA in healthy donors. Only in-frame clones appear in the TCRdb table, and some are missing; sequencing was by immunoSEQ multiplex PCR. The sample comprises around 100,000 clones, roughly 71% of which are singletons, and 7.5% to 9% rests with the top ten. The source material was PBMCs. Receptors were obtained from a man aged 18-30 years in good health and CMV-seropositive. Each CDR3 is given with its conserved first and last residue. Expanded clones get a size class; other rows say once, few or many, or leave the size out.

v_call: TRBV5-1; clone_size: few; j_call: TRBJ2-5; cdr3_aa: CASSLKQETQYF
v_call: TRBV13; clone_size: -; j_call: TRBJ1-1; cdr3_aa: CASSGRDREATEAFF
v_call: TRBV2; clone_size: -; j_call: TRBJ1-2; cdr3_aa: CASSRDRDRGYTF
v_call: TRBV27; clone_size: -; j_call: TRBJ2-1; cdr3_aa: CASSSSGSYNEQFF
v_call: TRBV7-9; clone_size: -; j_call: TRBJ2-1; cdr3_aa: CASSFETSVHNEQFF
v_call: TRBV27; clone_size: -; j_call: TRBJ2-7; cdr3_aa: CASSFRQEISYEQYF
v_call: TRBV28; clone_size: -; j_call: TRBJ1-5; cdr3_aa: CASSLWLQAREPQHF
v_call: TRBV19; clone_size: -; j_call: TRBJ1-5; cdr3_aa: CASSIGGTVQPQHF
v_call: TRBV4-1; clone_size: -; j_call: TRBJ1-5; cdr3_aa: CASSQDEGLGGQPQHF
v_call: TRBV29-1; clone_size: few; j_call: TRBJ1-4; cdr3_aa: CSVPDGDTINEKLFF
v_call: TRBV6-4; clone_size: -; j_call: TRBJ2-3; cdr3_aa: CASSEAGGGTDTQYF
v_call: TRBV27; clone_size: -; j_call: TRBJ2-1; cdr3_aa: CASRRTGGYNEQFF
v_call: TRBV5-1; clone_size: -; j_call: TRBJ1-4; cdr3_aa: CASSQTGVGTNEKLFF
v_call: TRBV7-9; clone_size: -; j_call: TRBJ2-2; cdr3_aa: CASSFDQPRAGELFF
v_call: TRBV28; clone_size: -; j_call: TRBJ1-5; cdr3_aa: CASSPGQGNQPQHF
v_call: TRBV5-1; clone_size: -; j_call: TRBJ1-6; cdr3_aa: CASSLETGRNSPLHF
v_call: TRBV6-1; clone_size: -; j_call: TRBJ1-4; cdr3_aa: CASSRIQGANEKLFF
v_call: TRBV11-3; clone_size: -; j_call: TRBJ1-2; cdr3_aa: CASSLDVRGGGYTF
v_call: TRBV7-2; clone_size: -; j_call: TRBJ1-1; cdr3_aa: CASSPTGYTEAFF
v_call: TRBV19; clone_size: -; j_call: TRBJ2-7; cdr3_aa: CASNKAGTYEQYF
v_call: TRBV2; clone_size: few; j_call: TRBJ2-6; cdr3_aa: CASRGRVGSSGANVLTF
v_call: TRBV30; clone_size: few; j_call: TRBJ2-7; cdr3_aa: CAWSTSWGGRYEQYF
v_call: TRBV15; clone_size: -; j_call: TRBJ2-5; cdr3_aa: CATSRDEYWNLGGRETQYF
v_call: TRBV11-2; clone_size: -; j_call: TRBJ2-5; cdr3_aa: CASSLVPQGQETQYF
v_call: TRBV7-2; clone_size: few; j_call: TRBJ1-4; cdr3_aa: CASTFTTGLNEKLFF
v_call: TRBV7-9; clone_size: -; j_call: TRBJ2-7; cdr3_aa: CASSLGGDGKYF
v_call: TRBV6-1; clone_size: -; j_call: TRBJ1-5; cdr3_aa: CASSDLRQLSNQPQHF
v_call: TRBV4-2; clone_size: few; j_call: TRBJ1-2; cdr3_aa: CASRRFEDNYGYTF
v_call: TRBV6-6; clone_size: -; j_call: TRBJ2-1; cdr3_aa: CASSFLHAGGVNEQFF
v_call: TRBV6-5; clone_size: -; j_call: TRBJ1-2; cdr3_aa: CASSRGAGGLGYTF
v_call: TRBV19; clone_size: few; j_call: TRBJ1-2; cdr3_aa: CASSIETTYGYTF
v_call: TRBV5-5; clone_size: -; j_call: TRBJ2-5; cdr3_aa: CASSYREKETQYF
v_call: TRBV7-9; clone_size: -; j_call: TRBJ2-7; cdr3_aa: CSSSFSGVKTYEQYF
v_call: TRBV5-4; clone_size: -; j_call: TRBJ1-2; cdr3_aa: CASSKQGSYGYTF